This T cell receptor beta chain comes out of a study of neurological immune-mediated disorders. At least ten counts were recorded for this clonotype. From the 5' RACE reads, TCRdb called clonotypes with MiXCR, one entry per CDR3 protein. Here the sample spans 30,000 to 45,000 distinct CDR3 sequences, around 10% being singletons. The CDR3 is made up of 16 amino acids. CDR1 DFQATT and CDR2 SNEGSKA come from the germline V gene (reference sequence). Germline trimming cut 0 bases from V and 7 bases from J; bases unmatched to any gene: 7. This chain connects TRBV20-1 to TRBJ1-6, with TRBD1 matching over 9 bases. The sample consisted of PBMCs. The clonotype comes from a woman in her 30s with HTLV-1-associated myelopathy (HAM/TSP). The CDR3 coding sequence is TGCAGTGCTAGAGATATCTCCGGGACAGGGAATTCACCCCTCCACTTT. Protein: CSARDISGTGNSPLHF.